One sample yielded the 25 T cell receptor beta chains listed below, sequenced in a study of shared clonotypes between healthy human individuals (TCRdb year 2020). CD8 naive samples consisted of CD45RO-negative cells that were positively selected for CCR7, yielding a CD45RA+CCR7+ population without TemRA cells. The library was produced with the immunoSEQ multiplex PCR assay. TCRdb's version of the immuneACCESS table is confined to in-frame rearrangements and falls short of the full clone set. An unresolved V gene accounts for under half of the shortfall where checked; the remainder is of unknown origin. The sample data list hundreds of thousands of clones, and about 95% of these were observed just once. The ten largest account for 0.085% to 0.11% of the sample. The sample consisted of naive CD8+ T cells sorted from blood. Explained via the paper, the cell subset or site label denotes: CD45RA+CCR7+. The receptor source for this set is a woman aged 25 to 39 in good health.

The CDR3 loop is CASSFDQTLTYEQYF. The CDR3 DNA is TGTGCCAGCAGCTTCGACCAAACTCTAACCTACGAGCAGTACTTC. This chain uses TRBV5-6 with TRBJ2-7; D gene ambiguous. The CDR3 is 15 amino acids. Germline V lookup: CDR1 SGHDT, CDR2 YYEEEE. Between the trimmed V and J ends, which lost 2 bases and 2 bases, there was a span of 14 bases.

The chain employs TRBV13 and TRBJ1-2, with 8 nucleotides matching TRBD1. V lost 5 bases, J lost 2 bases, and 7 bases stayed unmatched. The CDR3 spans 15 residues. Germline values: CDR1 PRHDT, CDR2 FYEKMQ (reference sequence). CDR3 protein: CASSPGTGDNYGYTF. CDR3 bases: TGTGCCAGCAGCCCCGGGACAGGCGACAACTATGGCTACACCTTC.

The V call is TRBV4-2, the J call TRBJ2-2; 8 bases match TRBD2. Per germline, CDR1 LGHNA and CDR2 YNFKEQ. J was trimmed by 4 bases and V by 4 bases; bases with no gene match: 17. CDR3 length equals 19 residues. CDR3 bases: TGTGCCAGCAGCCCCGGGGGGGCCCAACCCGAAATTTCCACCGGGGAGCTGTTTTTT. This translates into CASSPGGAQPEISTGELFF.

DNA for the CDR3: TGTGCCAGCAGCTTGGAGGTCCAGGGACAAATTGGTGGCTACACCTTC. This gives the protein CASSLEVQGQIGGYTF. This chain connects TRBV5-6 to TRBJ1-2; maybe TRBD1 (6 bases). The V gene lost 0 bases and the J gene lost 7 bases, with 19 bases spanning the gap. This CDR3 is built from 16 residues. Germline V gives CDR1 SGHDT, CDR2 YYEEEE.

This clone was recorded once. Other DNA sequences from this sample encode an identical CDR3 as well. The J gene is TRBJ1-3, the V gene TRBV5-6; no clear D. Trimming removed 2 bases from V and 1 base from J, with 7 bases in between. CDR1 is SGHDT, CDR2 YYEEEE, per germline. The CDR3 length is 14 residues. CDR3 nucleotides: TGTGCCAGCAGCTTAAGAGGGTCTGGAAACACCATATATTTT. Amino acids: CASSLRGSGNTIYF. Combining the CDR3 with reference TRBV5-6 and TRBJ1-3 gives the whole variable domain DAGVTQSPTHLIKTRGQQVTLRCSPKSGHDTVSWYQQALGQGPQFIFQYYEEEERQRGNFPDRFSGHQFPNYSSELNVNALLLGDSALYLCASSLRGSGNTIYFGEGSWLTVV.

The chain employs TRBV5-4 and TRBJ2-1; 11 bases are a match to TRBD2. Germline V CDR1 and CDR2: SGHNT, YYREEE (reference sequence). V gave up 4 bases and J gave up 8 bases; unmatched junction bases: 14. There are 17 residues in the CDR3. The CDR3 DNA sequence: TGTGCCAGCAGCCCCCGGGGGGGACTAGCGGCCTTGGATGAGCAGTTCTTC. The encoded protein is CASSPRGGLAALDEQFF.

This sequence joins TRBV5-8 and TRBJ1-5; possibly TRBD1 for D (6 bases). V shed 1 base and J shed 3 bases, with 8 bases lying between them. CDR1 SGHTS and CDR2 YDEGEE come from the germline V gene. This CDR3 has 14 residues. This chain's CDR3 is CASSLRDTNQPQHF. Here the CDR3 DNA reads TGTGCCAGCAGCTTGAGGGACACCAATCAGCCCCAGCATTTT.

The rearrangement links TRBV9 to TRBJ2-2; D gene ambiguous. The V gene's germline CDR1 is SGDLS and CDR2 YYNGEE. Trimming cost V 3 bases and J 4 bases, with 19 bases left between them. The CDR3 is made up of 17 amino acids. The CDR3 DNA reads as TGTGCCAGCAGCGGGTCCCTTCGGGCCGCCTCCACCGGGGAGCTGTTTTTT. Residues: CASSGSLRAASTGELFF.

The CDR3 bases are TGTGCCAGCAGCCAACTAGCGGACTCCTACGAGCAGTACTTC. This sequence encodes CASSQLADSYEQYF. The V call is TRBV28, the J call TRBJ2-7; 8 bases are shared with TRBD2. This CDR3 comprises 14 residues. Germline CDR1 is MDHEN and CDR2 is SYDVKM. Unmatched junction bases numbered 4, after V lost 6 bases and J lost 0 bases.

V usage is TRBV7-9 and J usage is TRBJ2-1; D is unclear. The CDR3 consists of 16 residues. Trimming cost V 5 bases and J 4 bases, with 18 bases left between them. Germline V CDR1 and CDR2: SEHNR, FQNEAQ (reference sequence). CDR3 sequence: CASSPTSNRAYNEQFF. CDR3 bases: TGTGCCAGCAGCCCGACCTCGAATCGGGCATACAATGAGCAGTTCTTC.

The rearrangement joins TRBV9 to TRBJ2-5; 15 nucleotides agree with TRBD2. Germline CDR1 and CDR2: SGDLS and YYNGEE. The V segment lost 4 bases and the J segment 5 bases; nucleotides outside the gene matches: 6. CDR3 length: 16 amino acids. Here the CDR3 DNA reads TGTGCCAGCAGCACGGGACTAGCGGGGGGCCTGGAGACCCAGTACTTC. Its protein is CASSTGLAGGLETQYF.

This chain uses TRBV19 with TRBJ1-1; no definite D call. Per the germline V gene, CDR1 is LNHDA and CDR2 is SQIVND (reference sequence). Trimming removed 4 bases from V and 2 bases from J, with 11 bases in between. CDR3 length: 14 amino acids. CDR3 amino acids: CASSTWTANTEAFF. In DNA, the CDR3 is TGTGCCAGTAGTACTTGGACGGCAAACACTGAAGCTTTCTTT.

The rearrangement joins TRBV4-1 to TRBJ1-4; 8 nucleotides match TRBD1. CDR1 and CDR2 (germline): MGHRA, YSYEKL. This CDR3 is built from 16 residues. Trimming at V came to 4 bases and at J to 6 bases, leaving 10 bases not matched to a gene. As DNA, the CDR3 is TGCGCCAGCAGCCCTTATCAGGGGGCGCAGGATGAAAAACTGTTTTTT. This codes for CASSPYQGAQDEKLFF.

The CDR3 spells CASSLSRDTEAFF. In nucleotides, the CDR3 is TGTGCCAGCAGCTTGTCCAGGGACACTGAAGCTTTCTTT. The V gene is TRBV5-6, the J gene TRBJ1-1; a weak D match, TRBD1 (5 bases). This CDR3 contains 13 residues. CDR1 SGHDT and CDR2 YYEEEE come from the germline V gene. V was clipped by 1 base and J by 3 bases, with 7 bases between them. The full variable domain, rest sourced from reference TRBV5-6 and TRBJ1-1, is DAGVTQSPTHLIKTRGQQVTLRCSPKSGHDTVSWYQQALGQGPQFIFQYYEEEERQRGNFPDRFSGHQFPNYSSELNVNALLLGDSALYLCASSLSRDTEAFFGQGTRLTVV.

This clone showed up just once. The V and J genes are TRBV18 and TRBJ2-7, with D possibly being TRBD2 (6 bases). Germline CDR1 is KGHSH and CDR2 is LQKENI. This CDR3 has 15 residues. V shed 4 bases and J shed 3 bases, with 16 bases lying between them. Written as DNA, the CDR3 is TGTGCCAGCTCACGAGGTAGCGGAGACTACTACGAGCAGTACTTC. Translation gives CASSRGSGDYYEQYF. Using reference TRBV18 and TRBJ2-7 for the parts outside the CDR3, the full variable domain is NAGVMQNPRHLVRRRGQEARLRCSPMKGHSHVYWYRQLPEEGLKFMVYLQKENIIDESGMPKERFSAEFPKEGPSILRIQQVVRGDSAAYFCASSRGSGDYYEQYFGPGTRLTVT.

This clone was seen just once. This chain connects TRBV28 to TRBJ1-4; maybe TRBD1 (5 bases). Trimming pared 11 bases from V and 8 bases from J, leaving 12 bases between. CDR1 is MDHEN and CDR2 is SYDVKM in the germline V gene. The CDR3 loop spans 11 amino acids. CDR3 sequence (DNA): TGTGCCGCTCGGGGGGAGGAAAAACTGTTTTTT. Translated, it gives CAARGEEKLFF.

This clone was picked up one time. The rearrangement uses TRBV19 and TRBJ1-5; D perhaps matches TRBD1 (5 bases). V lost 0 bases and J 2 bases, leaving 11 bases between the germline ends. CDR3 length: 16 residues. Germline loops: CDR1 LNHDA, CDR2 SQIVND (reference sequence). The CDR3, as DNA: TGTGCCAGTAGTATAGATGGGGGAGTCGGCAATCAGCCCCAGCATTTT. Protein: CASSIDGGVGNQPQHF.

The chain uses TRBV7-9 and TRBJ2-3; 7 bases agree with TRBD1. The CDR3 runs to 14 residues. Germline CDR1 SEHNR, CDR2 FQNEAQ (reference sequence). V lost 0 bases, J lost 6 bases, and 3 bases stayed unmatched. The CDR3 sequence is CASSLAQGVDTQYF. DNA of the CDR3: TGTGCCAGCAGCTTAGCCCAGGGGGTGGATACGCAGTATTTT.

The V gene is TRBV9, the J gene TRBJ2-5; no reliable D call. CDR1 SGDLS and CDR2 YYNGEE come from the germline V gene. The ends were cut back, 1 base at V and 5 bases at J, with 12 bases in the middle. CDR3 length: 14 residues. Written as DNA, the CDR3 is TGTGCCAGCAGCGTACGACGAATGGTGGAGACCCAGTACTTC. Its protein product is CASSVRRMVETQYF.

The chain carries TRBV9 and TRBJ2-1; the D is unclear. The CDR3 totals 14 residues. In germline, CDR1 is SGDLS, CDR2 YYNGEE. Deletions cut 5 bases from V and 1 base from J, with 10 bases between. DNA of the CDR3: TGTGCCAGCAGGTCCTCTTCGTCCTACAATGAGCAGTTCTTC. Its translation: CASRSSSSYNEQFF.

The CDR3 protein is CASSPDRGTAGQYF. As DNA, the CDR3 is TGTGCCAGCAGCCCGGACAGGGGCACAGCGGGCCAGTACTTC. J is TRBJ2-5 and V is TRBV5-6; TRBD1 agrees at 9 bases. The CDR3 is made up of 14 amino acids. V lost 4 bases, J lost 10 bases, and 11 bases stayed unmatched. Germline V gene data show CDR1 as SGHDT and CDR2 as YYEEEE.

The chain couples TRBV30 to TRBJ1-1; D is perhaps TRBD1 (6 bases). V dropped 0 bases and J dropped 0 bases, with 14 bases sitting between them. The CDR3 contains 16 residues. Looked up from germline, CDR1 is GTSNPN and CDR2 is SVGIG (reference sequence). In DNA, the CDR3 is TGTGCCTGGAGTGTTAATTGGCAGGGGCTGAACACTGAAGCTTTCTTT. Translation gives CAWSVNWQGLNTEAFF.

This chain connects TRBV28 to TRBJ1-5; D perhaps matches TRBD1 (6 bases). From germline, CDR1 is MDHEN and CDR2 SYDVKM. The CDR3 covers 16 residues. V lost 6 bases and J 0 bases, leaving 15 bases between the germline ends. The CDR3 region is CASSPPGAYSNQPQHF. Here the CDR3 DNA reads TGTGCCAGCAGCCCACCGGGGGCGTATAGCAATCAGCCCCAGCATTTT.

The chain couples TRBV13 to TRBJ1-2; D uncertain. The CDR3 is made up of 14 amino acids. CDR1 PRHDT and CDR2 FYEKMQ come from the germline V gene (reference sequence). The V and J ends lost 0 bases and 2 bases respectively, with 7 bases between them. The CDR3 sequence: CASSLGGRNYGYTF. Written as DNA, the CDR3 is TGTGCCAGCAGCTTAGGGGGCAGGAACTATGGCTACACCTTC.

This chain links TRBV7-9 with TRBJ2-7, with no clear D. The CDR3 is made up of 13 amino acids. Germline V gene data show CDR1 as SEHNR and CDR2 as FQNEAQ (reference sequence). With 6 bases removed from V and 3 bases from J, the gap between germline ends came to 12 bases. The CDR3 loop reads CASRESGRYEQYF. CDR3 in DNA: TGTGCCAGCAGAGAGTCAGGACGCTACGAGCAGTACTTC.